One and the same sample provided the 27 T cell receptor beta chains below, sequenced in a study of cytomegalovirus exposure and HLA in healthy donors. The PCR used 60 Vbeta and 13 Jbeta primers. The assay was immunoSEQ multiplex PCR, and TCRdb's table has in-frame clones only and misses some. This sample's table has 56,000 or so clones. The source material was PBMCs. These receptors all come from a female donor in good health and CMV-seronegative.

J is TRBJ2-7 and V is TRBV7-6; TRBD1 matches at 8 bases. This CDR3 has 15 residues. V was clipped by 4 bases and J by 2 bases; unmatched bases: 7. Germline V gene lookup returns CDR1 SGHVS and CDR2 FNYEAQ. The CDR3 loop is CASSSTGGFAYEQYF. The CDR3 DNA reads TGTGCCAGCAGCTCAACAGGGGGATTTGCCTACGAGCAGTACTTC.

The chain recombines TRBV15 with TRBJ2-7, with TRBD1 matching over 7 bases. The germline V gene encodes CDR1 LNHNV and CDR2 YYDKDF (reference sequence). J gave up 1 base and V 0 bases, and 0 bases lay outside the gene matches. CDR3 length: 14 amino acids. The CDR3 region is CATSRETGSYEQYF. CDR3 bases: TGTGCCACCAGCAGAGAGACAGGGTCCTACGAGCAGTACTTC. Full variable domain (remainder filled in from reference TRBV15 and TRBJ2-7): DAMVIQNPRYQVTQFGKPVTLSCSQTLNHNVMYWYQQKSSQAPKLLFHYYDKDFNNEADTPDNFQSRRPNTSFCFLDIRSPGLGDTAMYLCATSRETGSYEQYFGPGTRLTVT.

The V call is TRBV7-2, the J call TRBJ1-2; perhaps TRBD1 as D (5 bases). In germline, CDR1 is SGHTA, CDR2 FQGNSA. Trimming took 3 bases from V and 3 from J, leaving 17 bases between them. This CDR3 comprises 16 residues. CDR3 protein: CASSLGQTTSDYGYTF. The CDR3 nucleotides read TGTGCCAGCAGCTTGGGGCAGACGACCTCTGACTATGGCTACACCTTC. Full variable domain (remainder filled in from reference TRBV7-2 and TRBJ1-2): GAGVSQSPSNKVTEKGKDVELRCDPISGHTALYWYRQSLGQGLEFLIYFQGNSAPDKSGLPSDRFSAERTGGSVSTLTIQRTQQEDSAVYLCASSLGQTTSDYGYTFGSGTRLTVV.

The chain joins TRBV5-1 to TRBJ2-3, with 9 bases lining up with TRBD2. Germline trimming cut 0 bases from V and 5 bases from J; bases unmatched to any gene: 7. Germline V lookup: CDR1 SGHRS, CDR2 YFSETQ. This CDR3 spans 16 amino acids. CDR3 in amino acids: CASSLASGVSGDTQYF. CDR3 sequence (DNA): TGCGCCAGCAGCTTGGCTAGCGGGGTATCTGGAGATACGCAGTATTTT. Together with reference TRBV5-1 and TRBJ2-3, the CDR3 gives the full variable domain: KAGVTQTPRYLIKTRGQQVTLSCSPISGHRSVSWYQQTPGQGLQFLFEYFSETQRNKGNFPGRFSGRQFSNSRSEMNVSTLELGDSALYLCASSLASGVSGDTQYFGPGTRLTVL.

The chain employs TRBV7-9 and TRBJ1-1, with 7 positions matching TRBD1. This CDR3 spans 14 amino acids. V lost 7 bases to trimming and J lost 1 base; unmatched junction nucleotides: 6. Germline V gene sequence: CDR1 SEHNR, CDR2 FQNEAQ (reference sequence). The CDR3 DNA is TGTGCCAGCAAAGGTGCAGGGGGGAACACTGAAGCTTTCTTT. Translation: CASKGAGGNTEAFF. Combining the CDR3 with reference TRBV7-9 and TRBJ1-1 gives the whole variable domain DTGVSQNPRHKITKRGQNVTFRCDPISEHNRLYWYRQTLGQGPEFLTYFQNEAQLEKSRLLSDRFSAERPKGSFSTLEIQRTEQGDSAMYLCASKGAGGNTEAFFGQGTRLTVV.

V gene TRBV7-9 combines with J gene TRBJ1-1; D might be TRBD1 (6 bases). The CDR3 sequence is 13 residues long. CDR1 is SEHNR and CDR2 is FQNEAQ in the germline V gene (reference sequence). V lost 11 bases and J 0 bases, leaving 13 bases between the germline ends. For the CDR3, the DNA is TGTGCCTTAGCTGGGGGCCTGAACACTGAAGCTTTCTTT. It is translated as CALAGGLNTEAFF.

The rearrangement uses TRBV2 and TRBJ2-7, with a possible D match to TRBD2 (6 bases). This CDR3 spans 14 amino acids. Deletions cut 0 bases from V and 5 bases from J, with 11 bases between. Germline CDR1 SNHLY, CDR2 FYNNEI. DNA for the CDR3: TGTGCCAGCAGTGAAGCCGGGAGAGGCGACGAGCAGTACTTC. Protein: CASSEAGRGDEQYF.

V usage is TRBV4-2 and J usage is TRBJ2-7; 11 bases match TRBD2. The length of the CDR3 is 18 residues. Germline assignment: CDR1 LGHNA and CDR2 YNFKEQ. Losses at the gene ends were 0 bases for V and 2 bases for J; bases not matched to a gene: 9. The CDR3 sequence: CASSQDGTLTSGTYEQYF. In DNA, the CDR3 is TGTGCCAGCAGCCAAGACGGAACCCTGACTAGCGGGACCTACGAGCAGTACTTC.

The chain links TRBV6-1 to TRBJ2-3; 12 bases align to TRBD2. CDR1 and CDR2 from the germline V gene are MNHNS and SASEGT. The CDR3 consists of 16 residues. J gave up 6 bases and V 2 bases, and 6 bases lay outside the gene matches. The CDR3 nucleotides read TGTGCCAGCAGTGAATCTAGCGGGAGGGCCACCGATACGCAGTATTTT. Translating gives CASSESSGRATDTQYF.

The chain joins TRBV4-3 to TRBJ2-3, with a tentative D call TRBD1 (7 bases). V gave up 3 bases and J gave up 7 bases, with 14 bases separating them. CDR1 and CDR2 (germline): LGHNA, YSLEER. The CDR3 is 14 amino acids. The CDR3 region is CASSQEGRGHTQYF. The DNA for the CDR3 is TGCGCCAGCAGCCAGGAGGGTAGGGGGCATACGCAGTATTTT.

The chain carries TRBV7-6 and TRBJ2-7, with D possibly being TRBD1 (5 bases). The CDR3 runs 15 residues. V was pared by 1 base and J by 1 base, with 11 bases between. Germline CDR1 SGHVS, CDR2 FNYEAQ. The CDR3 protein is CASSLGPRGSYEQYF. In nucleotides, the CDR3 is TGTGCCAGCAGCTTAGGCCCAAGGGGATCCTACGAGCAGTACTTC.

This rearrangement joins TRBV9 to TRBJ2-5; 12 nucleotides agree with TRBD2. Germline lookup yields CDR1 SGDLS and CDR2 YYNGEE. This CDR3 contains 19 residues. V dropped 4 bases and J dropped 5; count of bases not matched to a gene: 18. Here the CDR3 DNA reads TGTGCCAGCAGCCCGCGACTACTACTAGCGGGGGGTTTCCGGGAGACCCAGTACTTC. This encodes CASSPRLLLAGGFRETQYF.

J is TRBJ1-1 and V is TRBV19, with D unclear. The CDR3 totals 14 residues. The V end lost 4 bases, the J end lost 0 bases, and 9 bases lay between the germline ends. Germline loops: CDR1 LNHDA, CDR2 SQIVND (reference sequence). The chain's CDR3 is CASSSGIMNTEAFF. In DNA, the CDR3 is TGTGCCAGTAGTAGCGGGATTATGAACACTGAAGCTTTCTTT.

The V call is TRBV9, the J call TRBJ2-2; tentatively, D is TRBD2 (6 bases). The CDR3 covers 14 residues. Germline lookup yields CDR1 SGDLS and CDR2 YYNGEE. Trimming cost V 5 bases and J 7 bases, with 15 bases left between them. The CDR3 loop reads CASRRGGAGGELFF. CDR3 sequence (DNA): TGTGCCAGCAGGAGAGGAGGGGCTGGCGGGGAGCTGTTTTTT. The full variable domain, with the rest looked up from reference TRBV9 and TRBJ2-2, is DSGVTQTPKHLITATGQRVTLRCSPRSGDLSVYWYQQSLDQGLQFLIQYYNGEERAKGNILERFSAQQFPDLHSELNLSSLELGDSALYFCASRRGGAGGELFFGEGSRLTVL.

The chain combines TRBV29-1 with TRBJ2-1, with 8 bases lining up with TRBD2. CDR3 length: 15 amino acids. Losses at the gene ends were 4 bases for V and 6 bases for J; bases not matched to a gene: 11. The germline gives CDR1 SQVTM, CDR2 ANQGSEA. CDR3 sequence (DNA): TGCAGCGTTGTAAAGGCGGGGGGAGCGTTCAATGAGCAGTTCTTC. This translates into CSVVKAGGAFNEQFF.

The rearrangement joins TRBV15 to TRBJ1-1; D gene unclear. The ends were cut back, 1 base at V and 1 base at J, with 7 bases in the middle. This CDR3 has 14 amino acids. Per germline, CDR1 LNHNV and CDR2 YYDKDF (reference sequence). The CDR3 coding sequence is TGTGCCACCAGCAGAGGTGCGTCGAACACTGAAGCTTTCTTT. As protein: CATSRGASNTEAFF.

The V gene is TRBV27, the J gene TRBJ1-2; D uncertain. Germline V lookup: CDR1 MNHEY, CDR2 SMNVEV (reference sequence). The V and J ends lost 2 bases and 3 bases respectively, with 7 bases between them. The CDR3 length is 13 residues. The CDR3 protein is CASSLGQYYGYTF. Here the CDR3 DNA reads TGTGCCAGCAGTTTAGGGCAGTACTATGGCTACACCTTC.

The chain couples TRBV30 to TRBJ1-4; D unresolved. Per germline, CDR1 GTSNPN and CDR2 SVGIG (reference sequence). Trimming removed 1 base from V and 6 bases from J, with 12 bases in between. The CDR3 has 14 residues. As DNA, the CDR3 is TGTGCCTGGAGTGGGGGAGGGAGCCATGAAAAACTGTTTTTT. The encoded protein is CAWSGGGSHEKLFF.

The chain carries TRBV9 and TRBJ2-3, with D unclear. CDR1 and CDR2 (germline): SGDLS, YYNGEE. The CDR3 runs 14 residues. Between the trimmed V and J ends, which lost 0 bases and 2 bases, there was a span of 7 bases. Here the CDR3 DNA reads TGTGCCAGCAGCGTAGTTGCGGACACAGATACGCAGTATTTT. Translation gives CASSVVADTDTQYF.

The CDR3 region is CASSPGLAGATGELFF. The DNA of the CDR3 is TGTGCCAGCTCACCGGGACTAGCGGGAGCCACCGGGGAGCTGTTTTTT. V usage is TRBV18 and J usage is TRBJ2-2; 14 bases line up with TRBD2. There are 16 residues in the CDR3. In germline, CDR1 is KGHSH, CDR2 LQKENI. V trimming: 3 bases; J trimming: 4 bases; junction bases outside the gene matches: 1.

The chain joins TRBV30 to TRBJ1-1; TRBD1 aligns across 8 bases. Germline values: CDR1 GTSNPN, CDR2 SVGIG (reference sequence). V gave up 8 bases and J gave up 0 bases; unmatched junction bases: 11. The CDR3 is 15 amino acids. CDR3 residues: CAGKLQGALNTEAFF. CDR3 DNA: TGTGCCGGGAAGTTGCAGGGGGCCTTGAACACTGAAGCTTTCTTT.

The chain combines TRBV13 with TRBJ2-5, with TRBD2 matching 13 bases. CDR3 length equals 16 residues. Germline V gene data show CDR1 as PRHDT and CDR2 as FYEKMQ (reference sequence). With V trimmed by 5 bases and J by 5 bases, 8 bases remained unmatched. In DNA, the CDR3 is TGTGCCAGCAGCCACGGACTAGCGGGGGATCTCGAGACCCAGTACTTC. The encoded protein is CASSHGLAGDLETQYF. Filled out from reference TRBV13 and TRBJ2-5, the complete variable domain reads AAGVIQSPRHLIKEKRETATLKCYPIPRHDTVYWYQQGPGQDPQFLISFYEKMQSDKGSIPDRFSAQQFSDYHSELNMSSLELGDSALYFCASSHGLAGDLETQYFGPGTRLLVL.

This chain links TRBV5-5 with TRBJ2-5; 9 nucleotides match TRBD2. With 1 base clipped from V and 0 bases from J, the junction kept 7 bases outside the gene matches. Germline loops: CDR1 SGHKS, CDR2 YYEKEE (reference sequence). The CDR3 consists of 17 residues. The CDR3 DNA sequence: TGTGCCAGCAGCTTGCTGGGGGCGGGGGGGTACCAAGAGACCCAGTACTTC. Amino acid sequence: CASSLLGAGGYQETQYF.

The chain has TRBV4-2 and TRBJ1-6; D unclear. Germline lookup yields CDR1 LGHNA and CDR2 YNFKEQ. V dropped 0 bases and J dropped 6 bases, with 9 bases sitting between them. The CDR3 is made up of 15 amino acids. The CDR3 bases are TGTGCCAGCAGCCAAGACTCAGGAAGTAATTCACCCCTCCACTTT. Its protein product is CASSQDSGSNSPLHF.

V usage is TRBV14 and J usage is TRBJ2-5, with D perhaps matching TRBD2 (6 bases). The CDR3 runs to 16 residues. Germline lookup yields CDR1 SGHDN and CDR2 FVKESK. Deletions cut 0 bases from V and 2 bases from J, with 13 bases between. The CDR3 reads CASSQDRRGLQETQYF. The CDR3 DNA is TGTGCCAGCAGCCAAGATCGGAGGGGCCTACAAGAGACCCAGTACTTC.

V is TRBV5-1 and J is TRBJ1-1; D is possibly TRBD1 (5 bases). This CDR3 has 14 residues. Trimming pared 4 bases from V and 1 base from J, leaving 11 bases between. Germline CDR1 is SGHRS and CDR2 is YFSETQ. The CDR3 protein is CASSLGHPNTEAFF. The DNA for the CDR3 is TGCGCCAGCAGCCTAGGACACCCGAACACTGAAGCTTTCTTT.

The gene calls are TRBV29-1 and TRBJ2-3; TRBD1 matches at 8 bases. The CDR3 loop spans 16 amino acids. V lost 4 bases, J lost 7 bases, and 16 bases stayed unmatched. CDR1 is SQVTM, CDR2 ANQGSEA, per germline. In DNA form, the CDR3 reads TGCAGCGTTGGGGGGCCCCGGACAGGGTTATACCATACGCAGTATTTT. Translation: CSVGGPRTGLYHTQYF.